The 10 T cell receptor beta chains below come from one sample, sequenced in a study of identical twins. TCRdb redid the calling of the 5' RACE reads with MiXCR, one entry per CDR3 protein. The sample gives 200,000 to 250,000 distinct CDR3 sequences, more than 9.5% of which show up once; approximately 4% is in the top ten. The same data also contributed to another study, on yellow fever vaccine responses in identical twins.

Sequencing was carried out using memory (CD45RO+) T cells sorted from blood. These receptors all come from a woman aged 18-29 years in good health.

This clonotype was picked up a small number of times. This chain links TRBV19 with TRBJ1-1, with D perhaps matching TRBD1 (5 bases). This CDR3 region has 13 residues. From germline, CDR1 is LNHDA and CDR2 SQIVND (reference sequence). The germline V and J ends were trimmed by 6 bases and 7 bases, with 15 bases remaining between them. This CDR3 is CASSPVRGGEAFF. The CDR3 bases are TGTGCCAGTAGCCCGGTTAGGGGTGGTGAAGCTTTCTTT. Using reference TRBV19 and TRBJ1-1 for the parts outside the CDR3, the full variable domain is DGGITQSPKYLFRKEGQNVTLSCEQNLNHDAMYWYRQDPGQGLRLIYYSQIVNDFQKGDIAEGYSVSREKKESFPLTVTSAQKNPTAFYLCASSPVRGGEAFFGQGTRLTVV.

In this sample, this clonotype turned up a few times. In DNA form, the CDR3 reads TGCAGCGTTGTACGGGATATGTACGAGCAGTACTTC. Encoded protein: CSVVRDMYEQYF. The gene calls are TRBV29-1 and TRBJ2-7, with TRBD2 as a possible D gene (5 bases). This CDR3 contains 12 residues. The V gene lost 4 bases and the J gene lost 4 bases, with 11 bases spanning the gap. Germline V gene sequence: CDR1 SQVTM, CDR2 ANQGSEA.

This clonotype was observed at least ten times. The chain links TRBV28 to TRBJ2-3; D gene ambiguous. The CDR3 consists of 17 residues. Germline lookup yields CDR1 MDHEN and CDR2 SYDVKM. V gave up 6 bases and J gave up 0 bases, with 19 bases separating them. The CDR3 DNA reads TGTGCCAGCAGAGATCTTTCCTTAGGGCCTAGCACAGATACGCAGTATTTT. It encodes CASRDLSLGPSTDTQYF.

The CDR3 protein is CASSHPQSGSSYNEQFF. As DNA, the CDR3 is TGTGCCAGCAGCCATCCCCAAAGCGGGAGCTCCTACAATGAGCAGTTCTTC. The rearrangement links TRBV4-2 to TRBJ2-1; TRBD2 matches at 8 bases. Germline CDR1 is LGHNA and CDR2 is YNFKEQ. Trimming at V came to 3 bases and at J to 0 bases, leaving 7 bases not matched to a gene. This CDR3 comprises 17 residues.

The CDR3 bases are TGTGCCAGCAGGACTGGACTAGCGGGGCCACAAGAGACCCAGTACTTC. Amino acid sequence: CASRTGLAGPQETQYF. J is TRBJ2-5 and V is TRBV6-1, with 12 bases lining up with TRBD2. The CDR3 covers 16 residues. V was pared by 6 bases and J by 2 bases, with 7 bases of the junction left unmatched. Germline V CDR1 and CDR2: MNHNS, SASEGT.

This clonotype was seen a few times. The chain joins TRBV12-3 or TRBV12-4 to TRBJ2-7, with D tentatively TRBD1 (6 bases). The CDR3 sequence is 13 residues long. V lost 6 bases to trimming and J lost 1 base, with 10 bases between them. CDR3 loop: CASRGTSSYEQYF. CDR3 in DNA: TGTGCCAGCAGAGGGACAAGTTCCTACGAGCAGTACTTC.

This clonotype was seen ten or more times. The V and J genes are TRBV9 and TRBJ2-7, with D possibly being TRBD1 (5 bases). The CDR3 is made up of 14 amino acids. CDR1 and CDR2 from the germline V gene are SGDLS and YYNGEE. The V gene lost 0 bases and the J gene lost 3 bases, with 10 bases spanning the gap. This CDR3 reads CASSVEDIYYEQYF. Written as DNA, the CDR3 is TGTGCCAGCAGCGTAGAGGACATCTACTACGAGCAGTACTTC.

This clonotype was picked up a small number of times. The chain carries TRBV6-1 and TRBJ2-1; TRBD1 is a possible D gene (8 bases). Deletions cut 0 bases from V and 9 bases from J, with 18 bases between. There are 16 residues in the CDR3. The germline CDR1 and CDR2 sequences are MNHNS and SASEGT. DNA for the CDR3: TGTGCCAGCAGTGAAGCGCGGGGGACAGGATCGAGTGAGCAGTTCTTC. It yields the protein CASSEARGTGSSEQFF.

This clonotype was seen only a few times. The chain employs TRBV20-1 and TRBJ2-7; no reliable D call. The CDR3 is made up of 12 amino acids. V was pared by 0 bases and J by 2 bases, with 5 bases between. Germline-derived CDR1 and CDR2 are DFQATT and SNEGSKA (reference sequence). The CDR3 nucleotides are TGCAGTGCTAGAGATTCCACCTACGAGCAGTACTTC. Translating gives CSARDSTYEQYF.

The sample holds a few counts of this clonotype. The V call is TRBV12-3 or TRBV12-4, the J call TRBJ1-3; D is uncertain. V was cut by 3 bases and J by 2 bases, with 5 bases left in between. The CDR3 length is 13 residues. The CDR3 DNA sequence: TGTGCCAGCAGTTTTAGGCCTGGAAACACCATATATTTT. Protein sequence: CASSFRPGNTIYF.